The 23 T cell receptor beta chains below come from one sample, sequenced in a study of T cells in tuberculosis. Assay: immunoSEQ multiplex PCR; the TCRdb copy retains only in-frame clones and omits some. The profile shows fewer than 35,000 clones, roughly 94% of them singletons. Sequencing was carried out using PBMCs. The receptors originated from a donor aged 5 to 30 with latent tuberculosis or without tuberculosis infection.

The CDR3 sequence is CASSVVQGYNEQFF. In DNA form, the CDR3 reads TGTGCCAGCAGCGTAGTGCAGGGATACAATGAGCAGTTCTTC. The chain carries TRBV9 and TRBJ2-1; a possible D gene is TRBD1 (5 bases). In germline, CDR1 is SGDLS, CDR2 YYNGEE. V was trimmed by 0 bases and J by 4 bases, leaving 8 bases between them. CDR3 size: 14 residues.

The V gene is TRBV9, the J gene TRBJ2-7; 10 bases fit TRBD1. CDR1 is SGDLS and CDR2 is YYNGEE in the germline V gene. The CDR3 has 15 amino acids. Trimming removed 4 bases from V and 7 bases from J; junction bases left unmatched: 11. The CDR3, as DNA: TGTGCCAGCAGCCGCAGACAGGGGGCGACCGGAGAGCAGTACTTC. The encoded protein is CASSRRQGATGEQYF.

The rearrangement links TRBV13 to TRBJ2-7; D may be TRBD2 (6 bases). The CDR3 contains 15 residues. CDR1 and CDR2 (germline): PRHDT, FYEKMQ (reference sequence). The V and J ends lost 1 base and 0 bases respectively, with 10 bases between them. The CDR3, as DNA: TGTGCCAGCAGCTTAGACGGGAGTCTCTCCTACGAGCAGTACTTC. The encoded protein is CASSLDGSLSYEQYF.

The V gene is TRBV28, the J gene TRBJ1-1, with D maybe TRBD1 (5 bases). CDR1 and CDR2 from the germline V gene are MDHEN and SYDVKM. Trimming removed 1 base from V and 0 bases from J, with 12 bases in between. This CDR3 region has 16 residues. The chain's CDR3 is CASSLSDSTMNTEAFF. In DNA, the CDR3 is TGTGCCAGCAGTTTATCTGACAGTACTATGAACACTGAAGCTTTCTTT.

V is TRBV11-2 and J is TRBJ2-6; D possibly corresponds to TRBD2 (6 bases). The CDR3 spans 14 residues. V was shortened by 10 bases and J by 4 bases, with 14 bases between the two germline ends. The germline CDR1 and CDR2 sequences are SGHAT and FQNNGV. CDR3 residues: CATRDSAGANVLTF. The CDR3 coding sequence is TGTGCCACTAGGGACTCTGCAGGGGCCAACGTCCTGACTTTC.

The V gene is TRBV6-1, the J gene TRBJ2-5; TRBD2 aligns across 11 bases. The V segment lost 0 bases and the J segment 4 bases; nucleotides outside the gene matches: 7. Per germline, CDR1 MNHNS and CDR2 SASEGT. This CDR3 is 17 amino acids long. The CDR3 here is CASSEAELAGVGETQYF. The CDR3, as DNA: TGTGCCAGCAGTGAAGCCGAACTAGCGGGAGTGGGAGAGACCCAGTACTTC.

This rearrangement joins TRBV12-5 to TRBJ1-1; 8 bases are shared with TRBD1. The germline V gene has CDR1 LGHNT and CDR2 FRNRAP. CDR3 length equals 13 residues. With V trimmed by 0 bases and J by 11 bases, 5 bases remained unmatched. CDR3 DNA sequence: TGTGCTAGTGGTTTGGTACGGGACAGGCGGGCTTTCTTT. Translated: CASGLVRDRRAFF.

The chain combines TRBV12-5 with TRBJ2-4; TRBD2 is a possible D gene (5 bases). The CDR3 sequence is 14 residues long. Trimming took off 6 bases at V and 0 bases at J, with 9 bases between the two ends. Germline-derived CDR1 and CDR2 are LGHNT and FRNRAP. The DNA of the CDR3 is TGTGCTAGTGGGTTCGGGGTAGCCAAAAACATTCAGTACTTC. Translated, it gives CASGFGVAKNIQYF.

The rearrangement joins TRBV7-9 to TRBJ2-1; 7 nucleotides match TRBD2. The J segment lost 4 bases and the V segment lost 5 bases, leaving 11 bases of the junction unmatched. The CDR3 covers 16 residues. CDR1 SEHNR and CDR2 FQNEAQ come from the germline V gene (reference sequence). The CDR3 region has the DNA TGTGCCAGCAGCCCAAAGGCCAGCGGGGCTTACAATGAGCAGTTCTTC. Its protein is CASSPKASGAYNEQFF.

The chain links TRBV19 to TRBJ2-3; 11 nucleotides match TRBD1. Per the germline V gene, CDR1 is LNHDA and CDR2 is SQIVND (reference sequence). The CDR3 has 15 residues. Germline trimming cut 3 bases from V and 4 bases from J; bases unmatched to any gene: 3. The CDR3 sequence: CASSIRGQGADTQYF. The CDR3 DNA is TGTGCCAGTAGTATCAGGGGACAGGGGGCAGATACGCAGTATTTT. Using reference TRBV19 and TRBJ2-3 for the parts outside the CDR3, the full variable domain is DGGITQSPKYLFRKEGQNVTLSCEQNLNHDAMYWYRQDPGQGLRLIYYSQIVNDFQKGDIAEGYSVSREKKESFPLTVTSAQKNPTAFYLCASSIRGQGADTQYFGPGTRLTVL.

The gene calls are TRBV19 and TRBJ2-5; 11 nucleotides match TRBD1. The CDR3 runs to 17 residues. Trimming at V came to 4 bases and at J to 7 bases, leaving 14 bases not matched to a gene. Germline V gene data show CDR1 as LNHDA and CDR2 as SQIVND (reference sequence). CDR3 coding DNA: TGTGCCAGTAGTACGCGGGCCGGACAGGGGGCTAGGAGGACCCAGTACTTC. This gives the protein CASSTRAGQGARRTQYF.

The chain joins TRBV5-1 to TRBJ2-5; 8 bases fit TRBD2. Germline trimming cut 3 bases from V and 4 bases from J; bases unmatched to any gene: 8. CDR1 SGHRS and CDR2 YFSETQ come from the germline V gene. The CDR3 consists of 15 residues. The CDR3 sequence is CASSSWGSGAETQYF. The CDR3 DNA is TGCGCCAGCAGCTCCTGGGGTAGCGGGGCAGAGACCCAGTACTTC.

The chain employs TRBV4-1 and TRBJ2-5; 7 bases are a match to TRBD2. The length of the CDR3 is 15 residues. The V segment lost 6 bases and the J segment 1 base; nucleotides outside the gene matches: 8. Germline lookup yields CDR1 MGHRA and CDR2 YSYEKL. The CDR3 is CASRQRSSGQETQYF. The CDR3 nucleotides are TGCGCCAGCAGACAAAGATCTAGCGGCCAAGAGACCCAGTACTTC.

This rearrangement joins TRBV7-9 to TRBJ2-7; D ambiguous. CDR3 length equals 14 residues. CDR1 and CDR2 from the germline V gene are SEHNR and FQNEAQ (reference sequence). The germline V and J ends were trimmed by 5 bases and 1 base, with 12 bases remaining between them. CDR3 sequence: CASSRNEVSYEQYF. For the CDR3, the DNA is TGTGCCAGCAGCCGAAATGAGGTTTCCTACGAGCAGTACTTC.

With regard to this clone: The germline gene is not matched at one end of the junction; a read error may be the cause. The rearrangement joins TRBV5-6 to TRBJ2-1; TRBD2 matches 8 bases. This CDR3 contains 12 residues. Germline CDR1 and CDR2: SGHDT and YYEEEE. The CDR3: CASSLAGGVIVF. DNA for the CDR3: TGTGCCAGCAGCTTGGCGGGGGGGGTGATCGTCTTC.

The DNA for the CDR3 is TGTGCCAGCAGTGAGGCAGGACAGCTTAACACTGAAGCTTTCTTT. Translation gives CASSEAGQLNTEAFF. The rearrangement joins TRBV25-1 to TRBJ1-1; possibly TRBD1 for D (6 bases). Trimming cost V 3 bases and J 2 bases, with 13 bases left between them. CDR3 length: 15 amino acids. Germline CDR1 reads MGHDK; CDR2 reads SYGVNS.

V and J are TRBV29-1 and TRBJ1-1, with 9 bases lining up with TRBD1. V lost 0 bases to trimming and J lost 3 bases; unmatched junction nucleotides: 2. The CDR3 consists of 14 residues. Germline lookup yields CDR1 SQVTM and CDR2 ANQGSEA. The CDR3: CSVEDDRGDTEAFF. In nucleotides, the CDR3 is TGCAGCGTTGAAGACGACAGGGGGGACACTGAAGCTTTCTTT.

The chain uses TRBV6-4 and TRBJ2-1; TRBD2 matches at 14 bases. The CDR3 totals 16 residues. Per the germline V gene, CDR1 is MRHNA and CDR2 is SNTAGT. The V and J ends lost 1 base and 7 bases, in that order; junction bases with no gene match: 3. As DNA, the CDR3 is TGTGCCAGCAGTGACTTATGGACTAGCGGGGGGAATGAGCAGTTCTTC. Residues: CASSDLWTSGGNEQFF.

The V and J genes are TRBV30 and TRBJ2-5; tentative D call: TRBD2 (6 bases). Germline lookup yields CDR1 GTSNPN and CDR2 SVGIG (reference sequence). CDR3 length: 13 residues. Trimming removed 3 bases from V and 4 bases from J, with 12 bases in between. Here the CDR3 reads CAWSTSTGETQYF. CDR3 nucleotides: TGTGCCTGGAGCACTAGCACCGGAGAGACCCAGTACTTC. The variable domain in full, with the rest retrieved from reference TRBV30 and TRBJ2-5, is SQTIHQWPATLVQPVGSPLSLECTVEGTSNPNLYWYRQAAGRGLQLLFYSVGIGQISSEVPQNLSASRPQDRQFILSSKKLLLSDSGFYLCAWSTSTGETQYFGPGTRLLVL.

The J gene is TRBJ2-7, the V gene TRBV27, with a weak D call TRBD1 (5 bases). The CDR3 is made up of 14 amino acids. Germline V gives CDR1 MNHEY, CDR2 SMNVEV (reference sequence). V was clipped by 0 bases and J by 4 bases, with 10 bases between them. CDR3 amino acids: CASSLSGAHYEQYF. The CDR3 region has the DNA TGTGCCAGCAGTTTATCAGGGGCCCATTACGAGCAGTACTTC.

This clone appeared once. The chain links TRBV10-2 to TRBJ1-1; TRBD1 might be the D (5 bases). CDR1 WSHSY and CDR2 SAAADI come from the germline V gene. The CDR3 consists of 16 residues. V gave up 6 bases and J gave up 3 bases, with 20 bases separating them. The CDR3 DNA follows: TGCGCCAGCAGACGACAGCAGGGATGGGTGCACACTGAAGCTTTCTTT. The encoded protein is CASRRQQGWVHTEAFF.

J is TRBJ1-2 and V is TRBV11-2, with 10 bases fitting TRBD1. After removal of 3 bases from V and 4 bases from J, the junction contained 5 bases not matched to a gene. The CDR3 length is 15 residues. In germline, CDR1 is SGHAT, CDR2 FQNNGV. DNA of the CDR3: TGTGCCAGCAGCTTGGGACAGGGGATGTCCTATGGCTACACCTTC. This sequence encodes CASSLGQGMSYGYTF.

The CDR3 DNA reads TGTGCCAGCACCCTACAGGGCATGAACACTGAAGCTTTCTTT. This sequence encodes CASTLQGMNTEAFF. The chain carries TRBV6-6 and TRBJ1-1, with a weak D call TRBD1 (6 bases). The ends were cut back, 7 bases at V and 0 bases at J, with 12 bases in the middle. Germline CDR1 and CDR2: MNHNY and SVGAGI (reference sequence). The CDR3 is 14 residues long.